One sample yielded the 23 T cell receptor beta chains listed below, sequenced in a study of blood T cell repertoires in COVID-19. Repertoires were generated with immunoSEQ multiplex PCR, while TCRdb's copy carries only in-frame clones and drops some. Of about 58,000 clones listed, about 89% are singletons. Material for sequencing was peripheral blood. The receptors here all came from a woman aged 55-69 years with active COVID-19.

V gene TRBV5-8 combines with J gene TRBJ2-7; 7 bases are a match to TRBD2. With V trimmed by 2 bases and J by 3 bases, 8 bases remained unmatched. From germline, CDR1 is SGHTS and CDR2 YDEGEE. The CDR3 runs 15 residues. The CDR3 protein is CASSFPGLVVYEQYF. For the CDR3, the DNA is TGTGCCAGCAGCTTTCCCGGACTAGTTGTCTACGAGCAGTACTTC.

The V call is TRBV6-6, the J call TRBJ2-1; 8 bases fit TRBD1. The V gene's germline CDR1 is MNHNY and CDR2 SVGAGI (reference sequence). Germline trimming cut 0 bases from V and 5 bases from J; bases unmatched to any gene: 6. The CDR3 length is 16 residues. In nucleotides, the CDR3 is TGTGCCAGCAGTTACTCGAACCAGGGGGCTGACAATGAGCAGTTCTTC. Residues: CASSYSNQGADNEQFF.

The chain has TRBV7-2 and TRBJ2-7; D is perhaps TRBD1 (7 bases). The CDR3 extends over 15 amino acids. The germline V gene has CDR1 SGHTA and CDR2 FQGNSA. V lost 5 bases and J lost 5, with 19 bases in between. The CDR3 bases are TGTGCCAGCAGCCCCGGCAGGGGGGTGCGACACGAGCAGTACTTC. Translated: CASSPGRGVRHEQYF.

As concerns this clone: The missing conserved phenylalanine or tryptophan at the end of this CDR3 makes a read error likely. In DNA form, the CDR3 reads TGTGCCAGCAGCTTGGCGGGGGGGGTGAACTATGGCTACACCCTC. Protein product: CASSLAGGVNYGYTL. The J gene is TRBJ1-2, the V gene TRBV5-6, with D perhaps TRBD1 (5 bases). Germline CDR1 and CDR2: SGHDT and YYEEEE. V was trimmed by 0 bases and J by 2 bases, leaving 11 bases between them. The CDR3 loop spans 15 amino acids.

The CDR3 DNA follows: TGCGCCAGCAGCCTCCGGGGAGAGACCCAGTACTTC. Translating gives CASSLRGETQYF. The chain employs TRBV4-3 and TRBJ2-5; a weak D match, TRBD2 (5 bases). Germline CDR1 and CDR2: LGHNA and YSLEER. With 4 bases removed from V and 4 bases from J, the gap between germline ends came to 7 bases. The CDR3 has 12 amino acids.

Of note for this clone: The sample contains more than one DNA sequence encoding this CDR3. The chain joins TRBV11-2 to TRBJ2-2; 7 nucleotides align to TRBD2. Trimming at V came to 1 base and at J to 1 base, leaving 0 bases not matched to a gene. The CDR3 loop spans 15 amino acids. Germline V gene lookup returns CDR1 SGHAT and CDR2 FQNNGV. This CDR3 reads CASSLAGGNTGELFF. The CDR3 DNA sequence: TGTGCCAGCAGCTTAGCGGGGGGGAACACCGGGGAGCTGTTTTTT.

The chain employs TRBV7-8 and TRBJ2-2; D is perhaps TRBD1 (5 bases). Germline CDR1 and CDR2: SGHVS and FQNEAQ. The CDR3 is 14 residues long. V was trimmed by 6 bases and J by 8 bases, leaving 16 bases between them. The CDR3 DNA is TGTGCCAGCAGTTTCCAGGATAGGGGAGGGGAGCTGTTTTTT. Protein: CASSFQDRGGELFF.

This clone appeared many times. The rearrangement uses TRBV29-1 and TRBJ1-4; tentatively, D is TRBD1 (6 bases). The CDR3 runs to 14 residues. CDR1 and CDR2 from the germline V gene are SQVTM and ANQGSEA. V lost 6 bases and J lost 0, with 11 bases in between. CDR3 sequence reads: CSVDTGTTNEKLFF. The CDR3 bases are TGCAGCGTGGATACAGGGACAACTAATGAAAAACTGTTTTTT.

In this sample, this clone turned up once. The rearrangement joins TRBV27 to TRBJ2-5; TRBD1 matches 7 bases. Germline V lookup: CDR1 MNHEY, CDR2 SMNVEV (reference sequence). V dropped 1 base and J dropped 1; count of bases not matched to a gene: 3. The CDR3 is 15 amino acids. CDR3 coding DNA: TGTGCCAGCAGTTTATTTTCAGGGGGCCAAGAGACCCAGTACTTC. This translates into CASSLFSGGQETQYF.

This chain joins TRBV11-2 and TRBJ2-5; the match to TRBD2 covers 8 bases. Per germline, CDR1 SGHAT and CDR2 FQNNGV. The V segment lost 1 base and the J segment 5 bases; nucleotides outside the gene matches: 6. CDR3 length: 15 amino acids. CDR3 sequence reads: CASSLAGGPYETQYF. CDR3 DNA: TGTGCCAGCAGCTTAGCGGGGGGGCCCTATGAGACCCAGTACTTC.

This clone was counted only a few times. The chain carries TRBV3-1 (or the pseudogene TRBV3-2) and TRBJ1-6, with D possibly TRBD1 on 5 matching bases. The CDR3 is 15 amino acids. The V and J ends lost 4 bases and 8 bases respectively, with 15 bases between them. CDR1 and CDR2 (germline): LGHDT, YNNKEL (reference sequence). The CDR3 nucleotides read TGTGCCAGCAGCCTGCAGGGTGGGGTGGATTCACCCCTCCACTTT. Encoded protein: CASSLQGGVDSPLHF.

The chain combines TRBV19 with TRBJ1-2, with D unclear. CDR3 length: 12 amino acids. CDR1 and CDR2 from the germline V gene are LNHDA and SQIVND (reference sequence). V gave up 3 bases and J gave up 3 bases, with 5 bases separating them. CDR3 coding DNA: TGTGCCAGTAGTATTACGGACTATGGCTACACCTTC. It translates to CASSITDYGYTF.

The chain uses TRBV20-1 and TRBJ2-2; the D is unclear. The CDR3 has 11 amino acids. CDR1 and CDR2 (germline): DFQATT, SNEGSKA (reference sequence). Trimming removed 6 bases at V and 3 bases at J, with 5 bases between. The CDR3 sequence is CSAQYTGELFF. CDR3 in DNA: TGCAGTGCACAGTACACCGGGGAGCTGTTTTTT.

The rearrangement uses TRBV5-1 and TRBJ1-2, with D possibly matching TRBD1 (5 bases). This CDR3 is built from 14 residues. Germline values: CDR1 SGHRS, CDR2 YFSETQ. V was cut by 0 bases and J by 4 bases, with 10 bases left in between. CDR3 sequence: CASSLEQGIYGYTF. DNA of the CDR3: TGCGCCAGCAGCTTGGAGCAGGGCATCTATGGCTACACCTTC.

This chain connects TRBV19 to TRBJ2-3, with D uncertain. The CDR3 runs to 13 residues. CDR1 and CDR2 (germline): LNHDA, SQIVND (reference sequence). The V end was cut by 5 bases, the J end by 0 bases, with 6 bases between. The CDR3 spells CASSETSTDTQYF. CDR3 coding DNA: TGTGCCAGTAGTGAGACTAGCACAGATACGCAGTATTTT.

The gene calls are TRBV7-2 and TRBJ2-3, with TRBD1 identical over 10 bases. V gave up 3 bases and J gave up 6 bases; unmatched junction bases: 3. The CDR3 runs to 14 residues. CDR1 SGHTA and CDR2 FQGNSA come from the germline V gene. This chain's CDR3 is CASSFGTGEDTQYF. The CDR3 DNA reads TGTGCCAGCAGCTTCGGGACAGGGGAGGATACGCAGTATTTT.

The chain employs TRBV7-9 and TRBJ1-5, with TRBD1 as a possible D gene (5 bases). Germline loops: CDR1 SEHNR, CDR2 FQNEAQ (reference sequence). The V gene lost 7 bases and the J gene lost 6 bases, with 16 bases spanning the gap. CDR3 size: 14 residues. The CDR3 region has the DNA TGTGCCAGCAACTCCGCGGGGGGGAGTCAGCCCCAGCATTTT. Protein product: CASNSAGGSQPQHF.

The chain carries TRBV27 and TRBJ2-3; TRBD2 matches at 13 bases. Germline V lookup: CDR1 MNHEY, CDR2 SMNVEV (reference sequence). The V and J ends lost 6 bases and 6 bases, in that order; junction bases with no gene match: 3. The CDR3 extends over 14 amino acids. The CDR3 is CASRLAGGLDTQYF. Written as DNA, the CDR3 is TGTGCCAGCAGACTAGCGGGGGGGCTTGATACGCAGTATTTT.

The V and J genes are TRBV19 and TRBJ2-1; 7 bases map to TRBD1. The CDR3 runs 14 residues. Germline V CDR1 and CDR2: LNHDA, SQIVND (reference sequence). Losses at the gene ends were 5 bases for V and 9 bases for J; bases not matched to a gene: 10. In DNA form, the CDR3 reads TGTGCCAGTAGTTTTGGACAGGTCTTGGGTGAGCAGTTCTTC. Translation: CASSFGQVLGEQFF.

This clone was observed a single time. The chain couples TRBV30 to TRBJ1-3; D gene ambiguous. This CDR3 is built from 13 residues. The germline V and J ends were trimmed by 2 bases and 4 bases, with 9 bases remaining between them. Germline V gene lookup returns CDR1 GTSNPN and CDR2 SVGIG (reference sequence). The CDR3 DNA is TGTGCCTGGAGTCGGGTCGACGGAAACACCATATATTTT. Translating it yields CAWSRVDGNTIYF.

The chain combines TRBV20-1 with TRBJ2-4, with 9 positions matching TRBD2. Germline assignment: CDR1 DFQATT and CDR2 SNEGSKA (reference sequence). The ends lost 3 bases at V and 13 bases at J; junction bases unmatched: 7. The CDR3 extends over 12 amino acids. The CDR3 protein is CSASLGLAGQYF. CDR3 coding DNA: TGCAGTGCTAGTCTCGGGCTAGCGGGGCAGTACTTC.

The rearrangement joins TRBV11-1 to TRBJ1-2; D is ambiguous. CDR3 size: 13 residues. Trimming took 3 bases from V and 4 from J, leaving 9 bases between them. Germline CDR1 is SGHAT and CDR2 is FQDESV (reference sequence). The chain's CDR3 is CASSFTGSYGYTF. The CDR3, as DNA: TGTGCCAGCAGCTTTACCGGGTCCTATGGCTACACCTTC.

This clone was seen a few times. CDR3 sequence reads: CASSGQANTEAFF. The DNA of the CDR3 is TGCGCCAGCAGCGGACAGGCGAACACTGAAGCTTTCTTT. The chain uses TRBV10-1 and TRBJ1-1, with 7 nucleotides matching TRBD1. The CDR3 consists of 13 residues. V shed 6 bases and J 1 base; nucleotides not matched to a gene: 2. Germline assignment: CDR1 WNHNN and CDR2 SYGVQD (reference sequence).